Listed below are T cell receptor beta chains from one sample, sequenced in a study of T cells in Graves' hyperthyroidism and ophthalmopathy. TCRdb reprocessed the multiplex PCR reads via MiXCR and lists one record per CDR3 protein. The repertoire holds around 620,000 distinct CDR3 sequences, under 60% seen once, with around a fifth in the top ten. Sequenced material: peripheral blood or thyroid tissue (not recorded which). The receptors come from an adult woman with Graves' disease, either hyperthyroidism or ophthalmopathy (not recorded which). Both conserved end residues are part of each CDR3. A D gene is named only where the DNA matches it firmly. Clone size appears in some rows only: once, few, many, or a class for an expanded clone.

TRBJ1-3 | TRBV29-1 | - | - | CSVGLGSSGNTIYF | TGCAGCGTTGGACTGGGCTCCTCTGGAAACACCATATATTTT
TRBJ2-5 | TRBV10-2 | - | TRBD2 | CASRTSVLGTQYF | TGCGCCAGCAGGACTAGCGTCCTCGGGACCCAGTACTTC
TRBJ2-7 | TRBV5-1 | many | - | CASSLAWERRFEQYF | TGCGCCAGCAGCTTGGCATGGGAGAGGAGGTTCGAGCAGTACTTC
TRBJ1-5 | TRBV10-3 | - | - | CASRPDVSGGPQHF | TGTGCCTCACGGCCGGACGTATCCGGGGGGCCCCAGCATTTT
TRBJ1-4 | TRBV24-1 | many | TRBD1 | CATSAGQGINEKLFF | TGTGCCACCAGTGCTGGACAGGGCATTAATGAAAAACTGTTTTTT
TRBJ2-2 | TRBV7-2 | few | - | CASGGFWSVPVRELFF | TGTGCCAGCGGTGGCTTTTGGTCAGTGCCCGTAAGGGAGCTGTTTTTT
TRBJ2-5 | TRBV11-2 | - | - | CASSLGPGGTQYF | TGTGCCAGCAGCTTAGGACCCGGTGGGACCCAGTACTTC
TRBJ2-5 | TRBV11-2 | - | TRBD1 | CASSLGDRGSSETQYF | TGTGCCAGCAGCTTAGGGGACAGGGGGTCTTCGGAGACCCAGTACTTC
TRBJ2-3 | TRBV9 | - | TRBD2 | CASSAQTSGITDTQYF | TGTGCCAGCAGCGCCCAGACTAGCGGAATCACAGATACGCAGTATTTT
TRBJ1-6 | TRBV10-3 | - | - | CAISERSAGGYSPLHF | TGTGCCATCAGTGAGAGGTCCGCAGGAGGGTATTCACCCCTCCACTTT
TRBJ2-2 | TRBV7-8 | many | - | CASSLAAPGSGELFF | TGTGCCAGCAGCTTAGCGGCCCCAGGATCCGGGGAGCTGTTTTTT
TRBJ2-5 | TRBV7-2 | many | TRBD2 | CASSLVIKLAGGPGSETQYF | TGTGCCAGCAGCTTAGTAATAAAACTAGCGGGAGGGCCCGGGTCAGAGACCCAGTACTTC
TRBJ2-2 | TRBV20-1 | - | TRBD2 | CSVPGLVDTGELFF | TGCAGTGTTCCGGGACTAGTAGACACCGGGGAGCTGTTTTTT
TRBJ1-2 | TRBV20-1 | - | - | CSARDPAGSYNYGYTF | TGCAGTGCTAGAGATCCGGCTGGAAGCTATAACTATGGCTACACCTTC
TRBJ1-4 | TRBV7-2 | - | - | CASSSNSVNEKLFF | TGTGCCAGCAGTTCTAACAGCGTCAATGAAAAACTGTTTTTT
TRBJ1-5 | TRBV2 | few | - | CASRELNSNQPQHF | TGTGCCAGCCGCGAGCTTAATAGCAATCAGCCCCAGCATTTT
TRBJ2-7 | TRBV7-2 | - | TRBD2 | CASSWIAGGFDEQYF | TGTGCCAGCAGCTGGATAGCGGGAGGTTTCGACGAGCAGTACTTC
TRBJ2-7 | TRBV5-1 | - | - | CASSLRERDHYEQYF | TGCGCCAGCAGCTTGAGGGAGAGGGATCACTACGAGCAGTACTTC
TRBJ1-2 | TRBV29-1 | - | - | CSVAGTFNYGYTF | TGCAGCGTGGCCGGGACATTCAACTATGGCTACACCTTC